These 30 T cell receptor beta chains originate from one sample sequenced in a study of glioma-infiltrating T cells after dendritic cell vaccination. Method: immunoSEQ multiplex PCR; TCRdb's copy keeps in-frame clones and lacks some. The sample lists 85,000 or so clones; around 84% were seen once. As for time point: after dendritic cell vaccination, including at tumor progression/relapse. The sample in question was blood, obtained after dendritic cell vaccination. These receptor sequences come from a human donor with glioblastoma.

This sequence joins TRBV19 and TRBJ1-3; D is ambiguous. The length of the CDR3 is 15 residues. V was pared by 2 bases and J by 0 bases, with 8 bases between. The germline gives CDR1 LNHDA, CDR2 SQIVND (reference sequence). The CDR3, as DNA: TGTGCCAGTAGTATACAGACTATCTCTGGAAACACCATATATTTT. Its translation is CASSIQTISGNTIYF.

The chain couples TRBV25-1 to TRBJ1-1; TRBD1 agrees at 7 bases. The CDR3 spans 15 residues. Looked up from germline, CDR1 is MGHDK and CDR2 is SYGVNS. The V segment lost 8 bases and the J segment 3 bases; nucleotides outside the gene matches: 12. The CDR3 region has the DNA TGTGCCAGCTCCCTCACCGTCACAGGGGACACTGAAGCTTTCTTT. It yields the protein CASSLTVTGDTEAFF.

The rearrangement joins TRBV7-9 to TRBJ1-2; TRBD1 might be the D (6 bases). V was pared by 1 base and J by 4 bases, with 10 bases between. This CDR3 has 14 amino acids. CDR1 and CDR2 (germline): SEHNR, FQNEAQ (reference sequence). The CDR3 protein is CASSLGTEVYGYTF. In DNA, the CDR3 is TGTGCCAGCAGCTTAGGGACAGAAGTCTATGGCTACACCTTC.

V usage is TRBV7-6 and J usage is TRBJ2-4; 11 bases fit TRBD2. The CDR3 has 17 residues. Germline assignment: CDR1 SGHVS and CDR2 FNYEAQ. Losses at the gene ends were 2 bases for V and 4 bases for J; bases not matched to a gene: 7. The CDR3 loop reads CASSLRLAGGTKNIQYF. The CDR3 DNA reads TGTGCCAGCAGCTTAAGATTAGCGGGGGGGACGAAAAACATTCAGTACTTC.

V usage is TRBV7-3 and J usage is TRBJ2-3; 10 nucleotides align to TRBD2. Germline assignment: CDR1 SGHTA and CDR2 FQGTGA. The CDR3 contains 18 residues. V trimming: 0 bases; J trimming: 0 bases; junction bases outside the gene matches: 6. The CDR3 nucleotides are TGTGCCAGCAGCTTAACGGCAAGCGGGGGGGCTAGCACAGATACGCAGTATTTT. This encodes CASSLTASGGASTDTQYF.

Written as DNA, the CDR3 is TGTGCCAGCAGAGCCATAGGTTTGACAGGGCTCGCTTTCTTT. It translates to CASRAIGLTGLAFF. The V gene is TRBV2, the J gene TRBJ1-1, with 7 bases that match TRBD1. Per germline, CDR1 SNHLY and CDR2 FYNNEI. Trimming at V came to 6 bases and at J to 11 bases, leaving 15 bases not matched to a gene. The CDR3 has 14 residues.

This clone was seen a single time. The chain recombines TRBV5-1 with TRBJ2-3, with 12 bases that match TRBD2. V gave up 0 bases and J gave up 6 bases; unmatched junction bases: 8. Germline loops: CDR1 SGHRS, CDR2 YFSETQ. The CDR3 is 17 amino acids. CDR3 residues: CASSLALAGGPADTQYF. CDR3 nucleotides: TGCGCCAGCAGCTTGGCCCTAGCGGGAGGGCCGGCGGATACGCAGTATTTT.

The chain combines TRBV25-1 with TRBJ1-2, with D unresolved. Germline CDR1 MGHDK, CDR2 SYGVNS. The CDR3 consists of 12 residues. The V end was cut by 1 base, the J end by 3 bases, with 3 bases between. Written as DNA, the CDR3 is TGTGCCAGCAGTGAATTATACTATGGCTACACCTTC. Amino acids: CASSELYYGYTF.

A single count supports this clone. The rearrangement joins TRBV7-2 to TRBJ1-6; possible D gene TRBD1, 5 bases. Germline V gene lookup returns CDR1 SGHTA and CDR2 FQGNSA. V lost 3 bases to trimming and J lost 7 bases, with 16 bases between them. This CDR3 spans 16 amino acids. The DNA for the CDR3 is TGTGCCAGCAGCTTGGGAGTCTCGGGGGGGAATTCACCCCTCCACTTT. It is translated as CASSLGVSGGNSPLHF.

This clone was counted only a few times. V and J are TRBV19 and TRBJ1-3, with D tentatively TRBD1 (5 bases). V was clipped by 8 bases and J by 4 bases, with 6 bases between them. The germline V gene has CDR1 LNHDA and CDR2 SQIVND (reference sequence). The CDR3 is 11 amino acids. CDR3 sequence reads: CASPGGNTIYF. In DNA form, the CDR3 reads TGTGCCAGTCCAGGGGGAAACACCATATATTTT.

The V call is TRBV7-3, the J call TRBJ2-5, with TRBD1 identical over 7 bases. V lost 5 bases to trimming and J lost 3 bases; unmatched junction nucleotides: 9. The CDR3 totals 15 residues. Germline V gives CDR1 SGHTA, CDR2 FQGTGA. The CDR3 protein is CASSQRVGQKETQYF. The CDR3 nucleotides read TGTGCCAGCAGCCAACGGGTGGGACAGAAAGAGACCCAGTACTTC.

The gene calls are TRBV5-4 and TRBJ2-3, with TRBD2 matching 7 bases. Trimming at V came to 0 bases and at J to 4 bases, leaving 5 bases not matched to a gene. Germline values: CDR1 SGHNT, CDR2 YYREEE (reference sequence). CDR3 length: 15 residues. The CDR3: CASSLAWTSADTQYF. The CDR3 nucleotides are TGTGCCAGCAGCTTGGCGTGGACTAGTGCAGATACGCAGTATTTT.

The chain recombines TRBV9 with TRBJ1-2; 7 nucleotides align to TRBD1. The CDR3 runs to 14 residues. Trimming cost V 3 bases and J 1 base; bases outside gene matches: 3. The germline V gene encodes CDR1 SGDLS and CDR2 YYNGEE. CDR3 nucleotides: TGTGCCAGCAGCGGACAGGGTAATAACTATGGCTACACCTTC. As protein: CASSGQGNNYGYTF. Variable domain in full (rest from reference TRBV9 and TRBJ1-2): DSGVTQTPKHLITATGQRVTLRCSPRSGDLSVYWYQQSLDQGLQFLIQYYNGEERAKGNILERFSAQQFPDLHSELNLSSLELGDSALYFCASSGQGNNYGYTFGSGTRLTVV.

The rearrangement joins TRBV4-3 to TRBJ1-1; possible D gene TRBD1, 6 bases. Trimming removed 2 bases from V and 1 base from J, with 14 bases in between. The CDR3 has 16 amino acids. Germline values: CDR1 LGHNA, CDR2 YSLEER. The CDR3 spells CASSQTTGRTNTEAFF. DNA for the CDR3: TGCGCCAGCAGCCAAACGACAGGAAGAACGAACACTGAAGCTTTCTTT.

CDR3 DNA: TGTGCCAGCAGCCTGGGGGGCCGGGGGGCGAACACCGGGGAGCTGTTTTTT. Translation gives CASSLGGRGANTGELFF. The chain carries TRBV5-4 and TRBJ2-2; D perhaps matches TRBD2 (7 bases). This CDR3 region has 17 residues. The germline V and J ends were trimmed by 4 bases and 0 bases, with 16 bases remaining between them. Germline CDR1 reads SGHNT; CDR2 reads YYREEE (reference sequence).

This chain links TRBV27 with TRBJ2-3; tentatively, D is TRBD2 (5 bases). CDR1 and CDR2 (germline): MNHEY, SMNVEV (reference sequence). Trimming left V 3 bases short and J 3 bases short, with 10 bases between. CDR3 length: 14 amino acids. CDR3 sequence (DNA): TGTGCCAGCAGTTTGGGAGAAACGACAGATACGCAGTATTTT. It specifies CASSLGETTDTQYF.

The CDR3 spells CASSFREGYEQYF. The DNA of the CDR3 is TGTGCCAGCAGCTTCCGGGAGGGCTACGAGCAGTACTTC. The chain employs TRBV7-2 and TRBJ2-7, with TRBD2 matching over 8 bases. Per germline, CDR1 SGHTA and CDR2 FQGNSA. V shed 3 bases, J shed 3 bases, and the junction held 1 base outside the gene matches. The CDR3 has 13 amino acids. The full variable domain, its missing parts supplied by reference TRBV7-2 and TRBJ2-7, is GAGVSQSPSNKVTEKGKDVELRCDPISGHTALYWYRQSLGQGLEFLIYFQGNSAPDKSGLPSDRFSAERTGGSVSTLTIQRTQQEDSAVYLCASSFREGYEQYFGPGTRLTVT.

The chain employs TRBV5-5 and TRBJ1-2; TRBD1 agrees at 8 bases. CDR1 is SGHKS, CDR2 YYEKEE, per germline (reference sequence). The CDR3 extends over 15 amino acids. The V gene end was trimmed by 2 bases and the J gene end by 4 bases; junction bases not matched to a gene: 7. The DNA for the CDR3 is TGTGCCAGCAGCTTCGATCCGGACAGGGTCTATGGCTACACCTTC. Translating it yields CASSFDPDRVYGYTF.

The CDR3 sequence: CAWSVGGASYEQYF. CDR3 coding DNA: TGTGCCTGGAGTGTAGGCGGGGCGTCCTACGAGCAGTACTTC. V usage is TRBV30 and J usage is TRBJ2-7; a possible D gene is TRBD2 (6 bases). CDR1 GTSNPN and CDR2 SVGIG come from the germline V gene (reference sequence). This CDR3 has 14 residues. V dropped 0 bases and J dropped 1 base, with 10 bases sitting between them.

The rearrangement links TRBV7-8 to TRBJ2-7, with TRBD1 matching 9 bases. V shed 3 bases, J shed 7 bases, and the junction held 7 bases outside the gene matches. The CDR3 spans 14 residues. Germline V gene lookup returns CDR1 SGHVS and CDR2 FQNEAQ. The DNA for the CDR3 is TGTGCCAGCAGCTTGACACAGGGGGCTGGGGAGCAGTACTTC. This gives the protein CASSLTQGAGEQYF.

V is TRBV10-3 and J is TRBJ2-5; D perhaps matches TRBD2 (6 bases). The germline V gene has CDR1 ENHRY and CDR2 SYGVKD. This CDR3 has 13 residues. Trimming left V 8 bases short and J 5 bases short, with 15 bases between. CDR3 in DNA: TGTGCCATCGGTGGAGGGCGCCGGGAGACCCAGTACTTC. Protein sequence: CAIGGGRRETQYF.

This clone appeared a single time. The chain links TRBV7-9 to TRBJ2-1, with D possibly matching TRBD1 (6 bases). V lost 3 bases and J 8 bases, leaving 11 bases between the germline ends. The CDR3 extends over 13 amino acids. Germline assignment: CDR1 SEHNR and CDR2 FQNEAQ (reference sequence). The CDR3 sequence: CASSFHGGDEQFF. As DNA, the CDR3 is TGTGCCAGCAGCTTCCATGGGGGCGATGAGCAGTTCTTC.

This clone was seen only once. This chain links TRBV19 with TRBJ1-1; no clear D. The CDR3 has 14 amino acids. Germline V gene data show CDR1 as LNHDA and CDR2 as SQIVND (reference sequence). The V and J ends lost 6 bases and 3 bases respectively, with 14 bases between them. Here the CDR3 reads CASRKNSDYTEAFF. In nucleotides, the CDR3 is TGTGCCAGTAGGAAAAACTCGGACTACACTGAAGCTTTCTTT.

The chain links TRBV2 to TRBJ2-2; 7 nucleotides match TRBD1. This CDR3 contains 14 residues. Germline loops: CDR1 SNHLY, CDR2 FYNNEI. The junction had 10 bases not matched to a gene; V was cut back by 6 bases and J by 9 bases. CDR3 in DNA: TGTGCCAGCAGCGGACAGGTCCAAAGGAGGGAGCTGTTTTTT. Amino acid sequence: CASSGQVQRRELFF. The entire variable domain, with the rest obtained from reference TRBV2 and TRBJ2-2, is as follows: EPEVTQTPSHQVTQMGQEVILRCVPISNHLYFYWYRQILGQKVEFLVSFYNNEISEKSEIFDDQFSVERPDGSNFTLKIRSTKLEDSAMYFCASSGQVQRRELFFGEGSRLTVL.

The V gene is TRBV7-6, the J gene TRBJ2-7; TRBD1 matches 9 bases. The CDR3 consists of 15 residues. In germline, CDR1 is SGHVS, CDR2 FNYEAQ. With V trimmed by 5 bases and J by 6 bases, 11 bases remained unmatched. This CDR3 is CASSPPGTGTFEQYF. DNA for the CDR3: TGTGCCAGCAGCCCCCCCGGGACAGGGACTTTCGAGCAGTACTTC.

The rearrangement links TRBV4-3 to TRBJ1-4; a possible D gene is TRBD1 (6 bases). Looked up from germline, CDR1 is LGHNA and CDR2 is YSLEER. This CDR3 has 17 amino acids. V was shortened by 0 bases and J by 7 bases, with 18 bases between the two germline ends. The CDR3, as DNA: TGCGCCAGCAGCCAAGATGCGGCGGGGGCTCTTAGTGAAAAACTGTTTTTT. Protein: CASSQDAAGALSEKLFF.

The V and J genes are TRBV6-1 and TRBJ2-1; 10 positions agree with TRBD2. J lost 1 base, V lost 7 bases, and 4 bases had no gene match. The CDR3 extends over 15 amino acids. Germline V CDR1 and CDR2: MNHNS, SASEGT. The chain's CDR3 is CASTRAGGSYNEQFF. For the CDR3, the DNA is TGTGCCAGCACCCGAGCGGGAGGGTCCTACAATGAGCAGTTCTTC.

The rearrangement uses TRBV6-1 and TRBJ2-5, with D possibly TRBD2 on 6 matching bases. Near its end, the DNA agrees better with TRBJ2-7, so the J call may be wrong. The CDR3 is 15 residues long. Looked up from germline, CDR1 is MNHNS and CDR2 is SASEGT. The CDR3 DNA sequence: TGTGCCAGCAGGCCGGGACTCGGAAACTCCTACGAGCAGTACTTC. Amino acid sequence: CASRPGLGNSYEQYF.

The chain links TRBV2 to TRBJ2-7; TRBD1 matches at 10 bases. Germline CDR1 and CDR2: SNHLY and FYNNEI. The CDR3 totals 14 residues. The V gene end was trimmed by 9 bases and the J gene end by 0 bases; junction bases not matched to a gene: 5. CDR3 amino acids: CASDRGRDSYEQYF. The CDR3 DNA reads as TGTGCCAGTGACAGGGGGCGCGACTCCTACGAGCAGTACTTC.

This chain joins TRBV27 and TRBJ1-1; no firm D call. The CDR3 extends over 16 amino acids. Germline V gene data show CDR1 as MNHEY and CDR2 as SMNVEV (reference sequence). The ends were cut back, 6 bases at V and 3 bases at J, with 20 bases in the middle. The CDR3 DNA reads TGTGCCAGCAGGGCCATTGGGAGGCCAGTCGACACTGAAGCTTTCTTT. Translation gives CASRAIGRPVDTEAFF.